This T cell receptor beta chain was profiled in a study of OX40 agonist ivuxolimab in advanced cancers. Whole-study context: Cohort: 80% to 90% men, mean age around 55, aged about 23 to 80. Study-wide points: Relative to CD4+, CD8+ T cells held more expanded clones on average. At doses 0.1 to 3.0 mg/kg, CD4+ and CD8+ clones expanded. Antigen specificity of clonally expanded peripheral T cells was not established.

Clones were read by immunoSEQ multiplex PCR, and TCRdb kept only the in-frame ones, dropping some. Here the sample spans roughly 45,000 clones, about 90% being singletons. CDR3 length: 14 amino acids. Germline lookup yields CDR1 MNHEY and CDR2 SMNVEV (reference sequence). Between the trimmed V and J ends, which lost 6 bases and 7 bases, there was a span of 15 bases. This clone was observed once. Its antigen is not identified. The V gene is TRBV27, the J gene TRBJ1-4; weak D call: TRBD1 (5 bases). The TCR was taken from an adult with an advanced solid tumor such as melanoma, head and neck, liver or kidney cancer. Sequencing was performed on CD4+ or CD8+ T cells sorted from blood, taken in a trial of the OX40 agonist ivuxolimab. The CDR3 DNA sequence: TGTGCCAGCAGCTCCAGAGGGGAGGGTGAAAAACTGTTTTTT. It codes for CASSSRGEGEKLFF.